The next 26 T cell receptor beta chains were all read from a single sample in a study of T cell responses to AZD1222 COVID-19 vaccine. Using immunoSEQ multiplex PCR, the repertoire was profiled, and TCRdb retains in-frame clones only, with some absent. The sample consists of about 180,000 clones, nearly 95% of them appearing once. Here the sequenced sample was peripheral blood, taken 28 days after the second AZD1222 dose. Receptors originate from an adult who received the AZD1222 COVID-19 vaccine.

The chain employs TRBV30 and TRBJ1-6, with D unresolved. The CDR3 runs 13 residues. Germline V CDR1 and CDR2: GTSNPN, SVGIG (reference sequence). The V end lost 5 bases, the J end lost 10 bases, and 15 bases lay between the germline ends. The CDR3 coding sequence is TGTGCCTGGGGTCGGCTAGTGGGATCACCCCTCCACTTT. This encodes CAWGRLVGSPLHF. Together with reference TRBV30 and TRBJ1-6, the CDR3 gives the full variable domain: SQTIHQWPATLVQPVGSPLSLECTVEGTSNPNLYWYRQAAGRGLQLLFYSVGIGQISSEVPQNLSASRPQDRQFILSSKKLLLSDSGFYLCAWGRLVGSPLHFGNGTRLTVT.

The rearrangement joins TRBV6-5 to TRBJ2-3; 14 bases are a match to TRBD2. The CDR3 contains 15 residues. Germline V CDR1 and CDR2: MNHEY, SVGAGI. The trim removed 11 bases at V and 2 bases at J, leaving 6 bases unmatched. Here the CDR3 DNA reads TGTGCCTTACAGGGACTAGCGGGAGCCACAGATACGCAGTATTTT. This gives the protein CALQGLAGATDTQYF.

V usage is TRBV6-2 or TRBV6-3 and J usage is TRBJ2-2, with TRBD2 matching over 7 bases. Germline-derived CDR1 and CDR2 are MNHEY and SVGEGT. The J segment lost 0 bases and the V segment lost 7 bases, leaving 5 bases of the junction unmatched. The CDR3 loop spans 15 amino acids. DNA for the CDR3: TGTGCCAGCACCCCAGCGGGAACGAACACCGGGGAGCTGTTTTTT. Encoded protein: CASTPAGTNTGELFF.

This chain links TRBV2 with TRBJ2-3, with 10 nucleotides matching TRBD2. CDR1 and CDR2 from the germline V gene are SNHLY and FYNNEI. V dropped 5 bases and J dropped 4; count of bases not matched to a gene: 3. This CDR3 is built from 14 residues. This chain's CDR3 is CASSLGLAPDTQYF. CDR3 nucleotide sequence: TGTGCCAGCAGTCTGGGACTAGCGCCAGATACGCAGTATTTT.

The chain carries TRBV15 and TRBJ2-7; D uncertain. This CDR3 region has 15 residues. V was cut by 0 bases and J by 2 bases, with 11 bases left in between. Per germline, CDR1 LNHNV and CDR2 YYDKDF (reference sequence). In DNA form, the CDR3 reads TGTGCCACCAGCAGAGATCGGCAGCTTACCTACGAGCAGTACTTC. It codes for CATSRDRQLTYEQYF.

The chain uses TRBV19 and TRBJ1-2; D may be TRBD1 (5 bases). This CDR3 comprises 16 residues. Trimming cost V 5 bases and J 4 bases, with 20 bases left between them. CDR1 and CDR2 (germline): LNHDA, SQIVND (reference sequence). The CDR3 sequence is CASSASSYGTGYGYTF. The DNA of the CDR3 is TGTGCCAGTAGTGCCTCCTCGTACGGAACAGGCTATGGCTACACCTTC.

The chain combines TRBV7-3 with TRBJ1-1, with D hard to call. The CDR3 has 13 amino acids. The V end was cut by 2 bases, the J end by 7 bases, with 11 bases between. Germline CDR1 reads SGHTA; CDR2 reads FQGTGA. CDR3 protein: CASSLRGEGEAFF. In DNA, the CDR3 is TGTGCCAGCAGCTTACGGGGTGAGGGTGAAGCTTTCTTT.

The V and J genes are TRBV19 and TRBJ1-1; 8 bases match TRBD1. Per germline, CDR1 LNHDA and CDR2 SQIVND (reference sequence). This CDR3 contains 16 residues. After removal of 6 bases from V and 6 bases from J, the junction contained 15 bases not matched to a gene. For the CDR3, the DNA is TGTGCCAGTAGCGGCGGGGTGGGCAGGGGGCCCCCTGAAGCTTTCTTT. The encoded protein is CASSGGVGRGPPEAFF.

The genes are TRBV19 and TRBJ2-1; D gene ambiguous. Germline CDR1 is LNHDA and CDR2 is SQIVND (reference sequence). CDR3 length: 16 amino acids. Deletions cut 0 bases from V and 2 bases from J, with 11 bases between. Here the CDR3 reads CASSIERQVTYNEQFF. The CDR3 DNA follows: TGTGCCAGTAGTATAGAACGGCAGGTTACCTACAATGAGCAGTTCTTC.

The V gene is TRBV5-6, the J gene TRBJ2-2; 12 nucleotides line up with TRBD1. CDR1 and CDR2 (germline): SGHDT, YYEEEE. This CDR3 comprises 16 residues. Trimming cost V 3 bases and J 5 bases; bases outside gene matches: 5. The CDR3 loop reads CASSWGQGAGTGELFF. The CDR3 region has the DNA TGTGCCAGCAGCTGGGGACAGGGGGCGGGAACCGGGGAGCTGTTTTTT.

The chain combines TRBV9 with TRBJ2-3, with D possibly TRBD2 on 6 matching bases. Trimming removed 4 bases from V and 2 bases from J, with 14 bases in between. CDR3 length: 15 amino acids. The V gene's germline CDR1 is SGDLS and CDR2 YYNGEE. The CDR3 coding sequence is TGTGCCAGCAGCCCCCGGCGGGGAGACACAGATACGCAGTATTTT. Its translation is CASSPRRGDTDTQYF.

The V gene is TRBV4-1, the J gene TRBJ2-7; D is perhaps TRBD2 (6 bases). Germline V lookup: CDR1 MGHRA, CDR2 YSYEKL. CDR3 length equals 15 residues. Trimming removed 0 bases from V and 0 bases from J, with 9 bases in between. The CDR3, as DNA: TGCGCCAGCAGCCAAGAGGCGGGATTCTCCTACGAGCAGTACTTC. The encoded protein is CASSQEAGFSYEQYF.

The V and J genes are TRBV28 and TRBJ1-4; D remains ambiguous. CDR3 length: 14 amino acids. V gave up 6 bases and J gave up 8 bases, with 16 bases separating them. CDR1 is MDHEN and CDR2 is SYDVKM in the germline V gene. CDR3 region: CASSPGYIGEKLFF. As DNA, the CDR3 is TGTGCCAGCAGCCCCGGATATATTGGGGAAAAACTGTTTTTT. The whole variable domain, filled in from reference TRBV28 and TRBJ1-4, reads DVKVTQSSRYLVKRTGEKVFLECVQDMDHENMFWYRQDPGLGLRLIYFSYDVKMKEKGDIPEGYSVSREKKERFSLILESASTNQTSMYLCASSPGYIGEKLFFGSGTQLSVL.

The chain couples TRBV5-5 to TRBJ1-3; D uncertain. V lost 1 base, J lost 3 bases, and 14 bases lay in between. Germline CDR1 reads SGHKS; CDR2 reads YYEKEE (reference sequence). This CDR3 comprises 16 residues. The CDR3 nucleotides are TGTGCCAGCAGCTTGACTCCTATTGGGGATGGAAACACCATATATTTT. Its translation is CASSLTPIGDGNTIYF.

The chain employs TRBV5-1 and TRBJ1-2; D remains ambiguous. Germline V CDR1 and CDR2: SGHRS, YFSETQ. The CDR3 runs to 12 residues. Trimming shortened V by 4 bases and J by 4 bases, and 8 bases separated the two germline ends. CDR3 residues: CASSAGVYGYTF. CDR3 DNA: TGCGCCAGCAGCGCGGGAGTCTATGGCTACACCTTC. Together with reference TRBV5-1 and TRBJ1-2, the CDR3 gives the full variable domain: KAGVTQTPRYLIKTRGQQVTLSCSPISGHRSVSWYQQTPGQGLQFLFEYFSETQRNKGNFPGRFSGRQFSNSRSEMNVSTLELGDSALYLCASSAGVYGYTFGSGTRLTVV.

This chain connects TRBV6-5 to TRBJ2-2; possible D gene TRBD2, 6 bases. There are 10 residues in the CDR3. In germline, CDR1 is MNHEY, CDR2 SVGAGI. V was shortened by 11 bases and J by 8 bases, with 9 bases between the two germline ends. The DNA of the CDR3 is TGTGCCCCCCGGGGGGGGGAGCTGTTTTTT. It specifies CAPRGGELFF.

The CDR3 here is CASTKGAGARQPQHF. The CDR3 DNA reads as TGTGCCAGCACCAAAGGGGCAGGGGCGAGGCAGCCCCAGCATTTT. The chain is built from TRBV6-5 and TRBJ1-5, with D possibly matching TRBD1 (6 bases). This CDR3 is built from 15 residues. Trimming shortened V by 7 bases and J by 7 bases, and 20 bases separated the two germline ends. Germline V gene lookup returns CDR1 MNHEY and CDR2 SVGAGI.

In this sample, this clone turned up many times. The gene calls are TRBV6-5 and TRBJ1-2; 9 positions agree with TRBD1. Unmatched junction bases numbered 11, after V lost 11 bases and J lost 4 bases. This CDR3 has 14 residues. Germline assignment: CDR1 MNHEY and CDR2 SVGAGI. This chain's CDR3 is CAYWDRVVSYGYTF. CDR3 in DNA: TGTGCCTACTGGGACAGGGTCGTTTCCTATGGCTACACCTTC.

The chain carries TRBV27 and TRBJ1-2; D remains unclear. Germline V lookup: CDR1 MNHEY, CDR2 SMNVEV (reference sequence). With 6 bases removed from V and 4 bases from J, the gap between germline ends came to 12 bases. The CDR3 loop spans 13 amino acids. CDR3 DNA: TGTGCCAGCAGCAACAGCGGTCCCTATGGCTACACCTTC. Amino acid sequence: CASSNSGPYGYTF.

The chain employs TRBV12-3 or TRBV12-4 and TRBJ1-5; D is unclear. V lost 5 bases and J lost 4, with 9 bases in between. The CDR3 has 13 residues. CDR3 DNA sequence: TGTGCCAGCAGTACGGGCTATAATCAGCCCCAGCATTTT. It specifies CASSTGYNQPQHF.

The sample holds one count of this clone. CDR3 sequence (DNA): TGCGCCAGCAGCATTGACGTTGGGTCCTACAATGAGCAGTTCTTC. Translation: CASSIDVGSYNEQFF. This chain uses TRBV5-1 with TRBJ2-1, with D hard to call. This CDR3 is 15 amino acids long. V was cut by 4 bases and J by 1 base, with 12 bases left in between. The germline CDR1 and CDR2 sequences are SGHRS and YFSETQ.

The chain combines TRBV11-2 with TRBJ2-6; 9 bases align to TRBD1. J was trimmed by 5 bases and V by 1 base; bases with no gene match: 9. This CDR3 has 18 amino acids. In germline, CDR1 is SGHAT, CDR2 FQNNGV. CDR3 protein: CASSLGTGVFLWANVLTF. CDR3 bases: TGTGCCAGCAGCTTAGGGACAGGGGTTTTTCTTTGGGCCAACGTCCTGACTTTC.

The chain recombines TRBV19 with TRBJ1-1, with D perhaps TRBD1 (6 bases). V was shortened by 7 bases and J by 1 base, with 22 bases between the two germline ends. Looked up from germline, CDR1 is LNHDA and CDR2 is SQIVND (reference sequence). CDR3 length equals 17 residues. CDR3 in amino acids: CASKSNTGSKANTEAFF. CDR3 nucleotide sequence: TGTGCCAGTAAATCCAACACAGGGTCCAAGGCGAACACTGAAGCTTTCTTT.

The chain couples TRBV10-3 to TRBJ2-7; TRBD1 matches at 11 bases. In germline, CDR1 is ENHRY, CDR2 SYGVKD. Trimming took 0 bases from V and 2 from J; bases not matched to a gene: 9. This CDR3 is 18 amino acids long. As DNA, the CDR3 is TGTGCCATCAGTGAGTCCCCGGGACAGGGGGATAGAACCTACGAGCAGTACTTC. Translation: CAISESPGQGDRTYEQYF.

The chain links TRBV15 to TRBJ1-1; D not certain. Trimming took off 0 bases at V and 1 base at J, with 9 bases between the two ends. The CDR3 spans 15 residues. Germline V gene lookup returns CDR1 LNHNV and CDR2 YYDKDF (reference sequence). The CDR3 sequence: CATSRDRVENTEAFF. The CDR3 DNA is TGTGCCACCAGCAGAGACCGGGTCGAGAACACTGAAGCTTTCTTT.

The CDR3 nucleotides read TGTGCCAGCAGCAAACGGAACACCATATATTTT. It encodes CASSKRNTIYF. The chain has TRBV21-1 and TRBJ1-3. TRBV21-1 is an annotated pseudogene. The CDR3 extends over 11 amino acids.